The 27 T cell receptor beta chains reported below all come from one sample, sequenced in a study of blood T cell repertoires in COVID-19. Sequenced by immunoSEQ multiplex PCR; TCRdb stores in-frame clones only, minus some. The sample contains about 95,000 clones, roughly 90% of which appear only once. The material sequenced was peripheral blood. Source of these receptors: a man in his fifties or sixties with COVID-19, enrolled during active disease.

The CDR3 protein is CASRTSGEETQYF. The CDR3 coding sequence is TGTGCCAGTAGGACTAGCGGAGAAGAGACCCAGTACTTC. The J gene is TRBJ2-5, the V gene TRBV19, with TRBD2 identical over 9 bases. CDR3 size: 13 residues. The germline gives CDR1 LNHDA, CDR2 SQIVND (reference sequence). Unmatched junction bases numbered 2, after V lost 6 bases and J lost 3 bases.

The chain recombines TRBV7-3 with TRBJ2-1, with D perhaps TRBD1 (7 bases). V dropped 5 bases and J dropped 9 bases, with 17 bases sitting between them. Germline-derived CDR1 and CDR2 are SGHTA and FQGTGA. The CDR3 covers 14 residues. The CDR3 coding sequence is TGTGCCAGCAGCAAATCCGGGACAGCGGGTGAGCAGTTCTTC. Translating it yields CASSKSGTAGEQFF.

The CDR3 DNA reads as TGTGCCAGCAGCCGAGCGGGAGGGCTCGGGCACACAGATACGCAGTATTTT. It encodes CASSRAGGLGHTDTQYF. V is TRBV11-2 and J is TRBJ2-3; 10 nucleotides line up with TRBD2. Germline V gene sequence: CDR1 SGHAT, CDR2 FQNNGV. V lost 5 bases and J lost 2; bases outside the gene matches: 10. This CDR3 is 17 amino acids long.

This clone was counted once. This chain links TRBV19 with TRBJ1-5; 9 bases are shared with TRBD1. Germline lookup yields CDR1 LNHDA and CDR2 SQIVND (reference sequence). V lost 3 bases and J lost 6; bases outside the gene matches: 3. CDR3 length: 14 amino acids. The CDR3 protein is CASSMGQGAQPQHF. CDR3 in DNA: TGTGCCAGTAGTATGGGACAGGGTGCTCAGCCCCAGCATTTT.

The chain employs TRBV24-1 and TRBJ1-1, with D possibly TRBD1 on 5 matching bases. CDR3 length equals 13 residues. Germline-derived CDR1 and CDR2 are KGHDR and SFDVKD. V was cut by 5 bases and J by 5 bases, with 11 bases left in between. CDR3 residues: CATSVPGSTEAFF. The CDR3 bases are TGTGCCACCAGTGTCCCAGGGTCAACTGAAGCTTTCTTT.

J is TRBJ2-7 and V is TRBV28; no firm D call. The CDR3 is 11 amino acids. V shed 2 bases and J shed 4 bases, with 3 bases lying between them. From germline, CDR1 is MDHEN and CDR2 SYDVKM. The CDR3 nucleotides are TGTGCCAGCAGTTTAGCGTACGAGCAGTACTTC. As protein: CASSLAYEQYF.

The V call is TRBV9, the J call TRBJ2-3; 14 nucleotides line up with TRBD2. From germline, CDR1 is SGDLS and CDR2 YYNGEE. The CDR3 has 15 amino acids. With V trimmed by 0 bases and J by 6 bases, 0 bases remained unmatched. CDR3 bases: TGTGCCAGCAGCGTAGGGACTAGCGGGGGGGATACGCAGTATTTT. Translating gives CASSVGTSGGDTQYF.

This clone was seen just once. CDR3 residues: CASSLGQDGYTF. CDR3 bases: TGTGCCAGCAGCTTGGGACAGGACGGCTACACCTTC. The chain employs TRBV13 and TRBJ1-2, with 8 positions matching TRBD1. Germline assignment: CDR1 PRHDT and CDR2 FYEKMQ (reference sequence). The V segment lost 3 bases and the J segment 8 bases; nucleotides outside the gene matches: 2. The CDR3 is 12 amino acids.

As regards this clone: The junction departs from germline at one end; a sequencing error may be responsible. V usage is TRBV4-1 and J usage is TRBJ2-1, with D perhaps matching TRBD2 (5 bases). This CDR3 has 13 amino acids. Germline CDR1 MGHRA, CDR2 YSYEKL. The CDR3 loop reads CASSQARANEQFF. CDR3 nucleotides: TGCGCCAGCAGTCAAGCGAGGGCCAATGAGCAGTTCTTC.

The chain couples TRBV30 to TRBJ1-4; tentatively, D is TRBD1 (5 bases). The CDR3 extends over 11 amino acids. The ends were cut back, 7 bases at V and 7 bases at J, with 10 bases in the middle. CDR1 is GTSNPN, CDR2 SVGIG, per germline (reference sequence). CDR3 bases: TGTGCCTTGCGGACACCTGAAAAACTGTTTTTT. Translation: CALRTPEKLFF. Full variable domain (missing parts from reference TRBV30 and TRBJ1-4): SQTIHQWPATLVQPVGSPLSLECTVEGTSNPNLYWYRQAAGRGLQLLFYSVGIGQISSEVPQNLSASRPQDRQFILSSKKLLLSDSGFYLCALRTPEKLFFGSGTQLSVL.

The chain employs TRBV6-6 and TRBJ1-5; perhaps TRBD1 as D (6 bases). Germline-derived CDR1 and CDR2 are MNHNY and SVGAGI (reference sequence). The CDR3 loop spans 12 amino acids. Trimming took off 9 bases at V and 4 bases at J, with 10 bases between the two ends. The CDR3 nucleotides are TGTGCCAGTGTCCAGGGGAATCAGCCCCAGCATTTT. This codes for CASVQGNQPQHF.

J is TRBJ2-7 and V is TRBV11-3, with 7 bases fitting TRBD2. V dropped 1 base and J dropped 1; count of bases not matched to a gene: 4. This CDR3 has 15 residues. Germline lookup yields CDR1 SGHNT and CDR2 YENEEA. The CDR3 bases are TGTGCCAGCAGCTTAGCCGGCGGGGGATCCTACGAGCAGTACTTC. This translates into CASSLAGGGSYEQYF.

V and J are TRBV7-2 and TRBJ1-3, with 12 positions matching TRBD1. The CDR3 has 16 residues. Germline CDR1 is SGHTA and CDR2 is FQGNSA. The trim removed 5 bases at V and 4 bases at J, leaving 6 bases unmatched. CDR3 protein: CASSSRDRGRGNTIYF. The CDR3 bases are TGTGCCAGCAGCAGTCGGGACAGGGGGCGAGGAAACACCATATATTTT.

The V and J genes are TRBV2 and TRBJ1-2, with D hard to call. The CDR3 has 15 residues. Trimming removed 7 bases from V and 0 bases from J, with 15 bases in between. Germline CDR1 is SNHLY and CDR2 is FYNNEI. The CDR3 protein is CASKKAWLTNYGYTF. The CDR3 DNA sequence: TGTGCCAGCAAAAAAGCGTGGCTGACTAACTATGGCTACACCTTC.

The table lists this clone with a few counts. The chain carries TRBV9 and TRBJ2-7; 8 positions match TRBD1. With V trimmed by 3 bases and J by 7 bases, 12 bases remained unmatched. This CDR3 comprises 15 residues. Germline CDR1 SGDLS, CDR2 YYNGEE. In DNA form, the CDR3 reads TGTGCCAGCAGCGCATACGACAGGGGAGGCGGTGAGCAGTACTTC. It translates to CASSAYDRGGGEQYF.

Only one count was recorded for this clone. This chain joins TRBV7-2 and TRBJ1-1; 8 bases are a match to TRBD1. The CDR3 totals 15 residues. Trimming cost V 5 bases and J 1 base; bases outside gene matches: 6. CDR1 is SGHTA and CDR2 is FQGNSA in the germline V gene. CDR3 nucleotides: TGTGCCAGCAGCCTGCAGACAGGGGAGAACACTGAAGCTTTCTTT. This translates into CASSLQTGENTEAFF.

This clone occurred a few times. The V and J genes are TRBV2 and TRBJ2-1; unclear D gene. The germline gives CDR1 SNHLY, CDR2 FYNNEI. V lost 3 bases to trimming and J lost 4 bases, with 10 bases between them. The CDR3 extends over 14 amino acids. CDR3 DNA: TGTGCCAGCAGTGAGGGCTACACATACAATGAGCAGTTCTTC. Translation: CASSEGYTYNEQFF.

This chain links TRBV18 with TRBJ1-6, with TRBD1 matching 7 bases. The CDR3 runs 14 residues. V shed 5 bases, J shed 10 bases, and the junction held 8 bases outside the gene matches. Germline CDR1 KGHSH, CDR2 LQKENI. The CDR3 nucleotides read TGTGCCAGCTCATCACAGGGGAAGGACTCACCCCTCCACTTT. Its translation: CASSSQGKDSPLHF.

This chain links TRBV7-2 with TRBJ1-6; 7 nucleotides match TRBD1. This CDR3 has 16 residues. Unmatched junction bases numbered 11, after V lost 4 bases and J lost 8 bases. Germline CDR1 is SGHTA and CDR2 is FQGNSA. The CDR3: CASSSPPGQSYSPLHF. The CDR3 nucleotides are TGTGCCAGCAGCTCTCCCCCGGGACAGTCATATTCACCCCTCCACTTT. Full variable domain (missing parts from reference TRBV7-2 and TRBJ1-6): GAGVSQSPSNKVTEKGKDVELRCDPISGHTALYWYRQSLGQGLEFLIYFQGNSAPDKSGLPSDRFSAERTGGSVSTLTIQRTQQEDSAVYLCASSSPPGQSYSPLHFGNGTRLTVT.

The chain employs TRBV6-5 and TRBJ1-2, with TRBD1 matching 10 bases. This CDR3 is built from 14 residues. V shed 5 bases, J shed 5 bases, and the junction held 5 bases outside the gene matches. Germline V gives CDR1 MNHEY, CDR2 SVGAGI. The CDR3 region is CASSRDRGGYGYTF. For the CDR3, the DNA is TGTGCCAGCAGTAGGGACAGGGGAGGATATGGCTACACCTTC.

The CDR3 nucleotides read TGTGCCAGCAGAGAACGGACTAGCGGGAGAGAGGGCCAAGAGACCCAGTACTTC. Translation: CASRERTSGREGQETQYF. J is TRBJ2-5 and V is TRBV6-4; 13 bases match TRBD2. The V gene end was trimmed by 6 bases and the J gene end by 1 base; junction bases not matched to a gene: 11. The V gene's germline CDR1 is MRHNA and CDR2 SNTAGT. CDR3 length: 18 amino acids.

This clone appeared once. CDR3 region: CASSLTGVKVEKLFF. CDR3 coding DNA: TGTGCCAGCTCCCTGACAGGCGTAAAGGTTGAAAAACTGTTTTTT. This sequence joins TRBV18 and TRBJ1-4; possibly TRBD1 for D (6 bases). Trimming removed 6 bases at V and 7 bases at J, with 18 bases between. CDR3 length: 15 residues. Germline lookup yields CDR1 KGHSH and CDR2 LQKENI.

The gene calls are TRBV6-4 and TRBJ1-6, with TRBD1 matching 9 bases. Germline CDR1 and CDR2: MRHNA and SNTAGT. The ends lost 10 bases at V and 10 bases at J; junction bases unmatched: 17. The CDR3 extends over 16 amino acids. In DNA form, the CDR3 reads TGTGCCATCTTTACGCCGGGACAGGGTACGTCGTCACCCCTCCACTTT. Translated, it gives CAIFTPGQGTSSPLHF.

The V gene is TRBV7-6, the J gene TRBJ2-2, with 10 bases fitting TRBD2. The CDR3 runs to 16 residues. V lost 5 bases and J lost 1; bases outside the gene matches: 4. Germline V gene lookup returns CDR1 SGHVS and CDR2 FNYEAQ. The DNA of the CDR3 is TGTGCCAGCAGCCTAAGGACTAGCGGGAACACCGGGGAGCTGTTTTTT. This translates into CASSLRTSGNTGELFF.

The CDR3 spells CAISGGGTRQPQHF. The CDR3 region has the DNA TGTGCCATCAGTGGTGGGGGGACTAGGCAGCCCCAGCATTTT. This sequence joins TRBV10-3 and TRBJ1-5, with D tentatively TRBD1 (5 bases). V was trimmed by 4 bases and J by 7 bases, leaving 14 bases between them. CDR1 is ENHRY, CDR2 SYGVKD, per germline. The CDR3 spans 14 residues.

This sequence joins TRBV7-9 and TRBJ2-1; 11 bases are a match to TRBD2. Germline V lookup: CDR1 SEHNR, CDR2 FQNEAQ (reference sequence). J gave up 8 bases and V 4 bases, and 7 bases lay outside the gene matches. The CDR3 is 15 amino acids. The CDR3 DNA reads TGTGCCAGCAGCTCTAGCGGGAGGCCTACAGATGAGCAGTTCTTC. Amino acids: CASSSSGRPTDEQFF. Complete variable domain (other parts from reference TRBV7-9 and TRBJ2-1): DTGVSQNPRHKITKRGQNVTFRCDPISEHNRLYWYRQTLGQGPEFLTYFQNEAQLEKSRLLSDRFSAERPKGSFSTLEIQRTEQGDSAMYLCASSSSGRPTDEQFFGPGTRLTVL.

The chain is built from TRBV30 and TRBJ1-4, with D unresolved. The CDR3 is 12 amino acids. Looked up from germline, CDR1 is GTSNPN and CDR2 is SVGIG (reference sequence). V was pared by 7 bases and J by 3 bases, with 9 bases between. The CDR3 DNA follows: TGTGCCTACACTCTAGCTAATGAAAAACTGTTTTTT. Its translation is CAYTLANEKLFF. Filled out from reference TRBV30 and TRBJ1-4, the complete variable domain reads SQTIHQWPATLVQPVGSPLSLECTVEGTSNPNLYWYRQAAGRGLQLLFYSVGIGQISSEVPQNLSASRPQDRQFILSSKKLLLSDSGFYLCAYTLANEKLFFGSGTQLSVL.